This T cell receptor beta chain is drawn from a study of cytomegalovirus exposure and HLA in healthy donors. This clone came up a few times. Its antigen is still unknown. Primers included in the PCR were 60 Vbeta and 13 Jbeta primers. Data came from immunoSEQ multiplex PCR; TCRdb stores just in-frame clones and leaves some out. The data hold about 69,000 clones, with about 73% observed a single time. The CDR3 spans 13 residues. CDR1 WNHNN and CDR2 SYGVQD come from the germline V gene (reference sequence). Trimming removed 5 bases from V and 1 base from J, with 8 bases in between. Study-level findings and limits: Researchers reported from a later analysis that most CMV-associated TCR beta chains appeared HLA-restricted.

The chain has TRBV10-1 and TRBJ1-1, with D possibly matching TRBD1 (5 bases). The source is a woman between 55 and 75 years old in good health and CMV-seropositive. Material for sequencing was PBMCs. CDR3 bases: TGCGCCAGCAGTCCGGACACGAACACTGAAGCTTTCTTT. Amino acid sequence: CASSPDTNTEAFF.